This T cell receptor beta chain was found in a study of cytomegalovirus exposure and HLA in healthy donors. Study information: Unique TCRs from HLA-typed donors, some 85 million of them, were held in an early data release.

Comments on this clone: The antigen is undetermined.

The CDR3 covers 12 residues. V gave up 2 bases and J gave up 5 bases, with 6 bases separating them. Germline V gives CDR1 ENHRY, CDR2 SYGVKD. Findings and caveats of the study: A later analysis linked a missense DCLRE1C variant to TCR beta V- and J-gene trimming. An observed cluster of highly shared sequence variants was recorded as a likely sequencing artifact. Fewer N-insertions (relative to the roughly 630-donor mean) were reportedly seen in an Asian-associated ancestry cluster in a later analysis.

PCR primers comprised 60 Vbeta and 13 Jbeta primers. Some clones are missing from TCRdb's copy, which holds only in-frame ones; the method was immunoSEQ multiplex PCR. The sample has roughly 110,000 clones, 82% seen once. This chain connects TRBV10-3 to TRBJ1-1; perhaps TRBD1 as D (5 bases). The TCR comes from a woman under 30 in good health and CMV-seronegative. Sequencing was performed on PBMCs. The chain's CDR3 is CAISEGGTEAFF. DNA of the CDR3: TGTGCCATCAGTGAGGGGGGGACTGAAGCTTTCTTT.